This T cell receptor (beta chain) was sequenced in a study of cytotoxic CD8 clonotypes in ibrutinib-treated CLL. This CDR3 contains 18 residues. J was trimmed by 3 bases and V by 0 bases; bases with no gene match: 9. Germline lookup yields CDR1 LGHNA and CDR2 YSLEER. Some clones are missing from TCRdb's copy, which holds only in-frame ones; the method was immunoSEQ multiplex PCR. The data contain roughly 250,000 clones, 70% of them seen just once; the ten biggest clones take up over 15%. Sequencing was performed on PBMCs, taken after 24 months of ibrutinib treatment. This receptor was taken from a human donor with chronic lymphocytic leukemia. The V and J genes are TRBV4-3 and TRBJ2-7; TRBD2 matches at 12 bases. DNA for the CDR3: TGCGCCAGCAGCCAAGATCGGTGGCTAGCGGGAGGGAGCTACGAGCAGTACTTC. Encoded protein: CASSQDRWLAGGSYEQYF.